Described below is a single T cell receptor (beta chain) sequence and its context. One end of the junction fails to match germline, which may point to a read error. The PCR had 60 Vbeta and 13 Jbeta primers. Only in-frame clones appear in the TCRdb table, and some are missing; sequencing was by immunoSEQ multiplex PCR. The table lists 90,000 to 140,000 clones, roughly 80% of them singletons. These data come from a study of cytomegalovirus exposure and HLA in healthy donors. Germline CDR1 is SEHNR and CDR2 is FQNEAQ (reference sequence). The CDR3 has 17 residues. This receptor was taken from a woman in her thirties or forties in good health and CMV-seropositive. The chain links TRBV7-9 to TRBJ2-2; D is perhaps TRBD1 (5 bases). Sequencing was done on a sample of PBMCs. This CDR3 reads CSSSLTVRGGNTGELFF. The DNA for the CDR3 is TGTTCCAGCAGCTTAACAGTTAGGGGTGGAAACACCGGGGAGCTGTTTTTT.